Following are 25 T cell receptor beta chains from one sample sequenced in a study of blood T cell repertoires in COVID-19. Generated by immunoSEQ multiplex PCR, the TCRdb table keeps only in-frame clones and is missing some. The repertoire holds under 200,000 clones, with over 75% as singletons. The sample consisted of peripheral blood. Receptor source: a man in his fifties or sixties with acute or convalescent COVID-19.

The chain is built from TRBV30 and TRBJ1-5; TRBD1 is a possible D gene (6 bases). V was trimmed by 5 bases and J by 7 bases, leaving 15 bases between them. The CDR3 is 13 amino acids. CDR1 GTSNPN and CDR2 SVGIG come from the germline V gene (reference sequence). The CDR3 bases are TGTGCCTGGCAGGACAGTAGAGGCCAGCCCCAGCATTTT. This sequence encodes CAWQDSRGQPQHF.

This chain joins TRBV6-2 or TRBV6-3 and TRBJ1-5; 9 positions match TRBD1. V shed 2 bases, J shed 4 bases, and the junction held 3 bases outside the gene matches. The V gene's germline CDR1 is MNHEY and CDR2 SVGEGT. This CDR3 is built from 15 residues. The CDR3 region has the DNA TGTGCCAGCAGTTACGACAGGGGGACGAATCAGCCCCAGCATTTT. It translates to CASSYDRGTNQPQHF.

The V call is TRBV5-5, the J call TRBJ1-3; D is uncertain. The CDR3 runs 15 residues. V lost 0 bases and J 0 bases, leaving 7 bases between the germline ends. The germline V gene encodes CDR1 SGHKS and CDR2 YYEKEE (reference sequence). This CDR3 reads CASSLAQHSGNTIYF. The CDR3, as DNA: TGTGCCAGCAGCTTGGCACAGCACTCTGGAAACACCATATATTTT.

V gene TRBV11-3 combines with J gene TRBJ2-1; tentatively, D is TRBD1 (5 bases). The germline gives CDR1 SGHNT, CDR2 YENEEA. V lost 2 bases to trimming and J lost 7 bases, with 9 bases between them. The CDR3 spans 13 residues. CDR3 DNA sequence: TGTGCCAGCAGCTTAATAAGGGGAAATGAGCAGTTCTTC. It translates to CASSLIRGNEQFF.

The gene calls are TRBV28 and TRBJ2-3; TRBD2 agrees at 10 bases. Germline V gives CDR1 MDHEN, CDR2 SYDVKM. The CDR3 is 18 residues long. V shed 5 bases and J 6 bases; nucleotides not matched to a gene: 17. The CDR3 loop reads CASSVAGASGRMMDTQYF. The CDR3, as DNA: TGTGCCAGCAGTGTGGCGGGGGCTAGCGGGAGAATGATGGATACGCAGTATTTT.

J is TRBJ2-7 and V is TRBV6-5; TRBD2 is a possible D gene (6 bases). Germline CDR1 reads MNHEY; CDR2 reads SVGAGI. The ends were cut back, 6 bases at V and 6 bases at J, with 15 bases in the middle. The CDR3 is made up of 13 amino acids. The CDR3 reads CASRKTGGREQYV. The CDR3 DNA is TGTGCCAGCAGGAAAACCGGGGGACGCGAGCAGTACGTC.

V is TRBV6-5 and J is TRBJ1-2, with D possibly being TRBD1 (6 bases). The CDR3 covers 14 residues. V was pared by 5 bases and J by 5 bases, with 15 bases between. Germline assignment: CDR1 MNHEY and CDR2 SVGAGI. The CDR3 region is CASSTRGGGYGYTF. The CDR3 DNA reads as TGTGCCAGCAGTACCCGGGGGGGCGGTTATGGCTACACCTTC.

The chain uses TRBV6-5 and TRBJ1-4; TRBD1 matches at 7 bases. The CDR3 is 13 amino acids. Germline assignment: CDR1 MNHEY and CDR2 SVGAGI. The J segment lost 7 bases and the V segment lost 2 bases, leaving 1 base of the junction unmatched. The CDR3, as DNA: TGTGCCAGCAGTTACAGACAGGGTGAAAAACTGTTTTTT. It yields the protein CASSYRQGEKLFF.

On this clone itself: One end of the junction varies from germline; a read error may be responsible. The rearrangement joins TRBV7-7 to TRBJ2-5; a possible D gene is TRBD1 (6 bases). From germline, CDR1 is SSHAT and CDR2 FNYEAQ (reference sequence). The CDR3 has 15 residues. For the CDR3, the DNA is TGTGCTAGCAGCCGCGGACAGAAAGCCCAAGAGACCCAGTACTTC. It specifies CASSRGQKAQETQYF.

V gene TRBV28 combines with J gene TRBJ2-6, with D perhaps TRBD1 (5 bases). In germline, CDR1 is MDHEN, CDR2 SYDVKM. V was pared by 1 base and J by 0 bases, with 13 bases between. The CDR3 length is 18 residues. This chain's CDR3 is CASSLFLRQFSGANVLTF. DNA of the CDR3: TGTGCCAGCAGTTTATTCCTTCGACAGTTCTCTGGGGCCAACGTCCTGACTTTC.

The chain couples TRBV27 to TRBJ2-2; 8 bases are shared with TRBD1. CDR1 and CDR2 from the germline V gene are MNHEY and SMNVEV (reference sequence). V was clipped by 3 bases and J by 5 bases; unmatched bases: 5. The CDR3 extends over 15 amino acids. This CDR3 reads CASSLDRALTGELFF. DNA of the CDR3: TGTGCCAGCAGTTTGGACAGGGCTCTTACCGGGGAGCTGTTTTTT.

The genes are TRBV29-1 and TRBJ2-7; 14 bases are a match to TRBD2. In germline, CDR1 is SQVTM, CDR2 ANQGSEA. The CDR3 spans 12 residues. After removal of 7 bases from V and 6 bases from J, the junction contained 2 bases not matched to a gene. The CDR3 spells CSGGLAGGEQYF. CDR3 DNA sequence: TGCAGCGGTGGACTAGCGGGGGGCGAGCAGTACTTC.

The chain links TRBV12-3 or TRBV12-4 to TRBJ2-1; D unclear. V shed 6 bases and J shed 9 bases, with 12 bases lying between them. This CDR3 has 12 amino acids. This CDR3 is CASSLLYGEQFF. The CDR3 DNA is TGTGCCAGCAGCCTTCTATATGGTGAGCAGTTCTTC.

The rearrangement links TRBV3-1 (or the pseudogene TRBV3-2) to TRBJ1-1, with D perhaps matching TRBD1 (6 bases). Germline V gives CDR1 LGHDT, CDR2 YNNKEL (reference sequence). The CDR3 covers 15 residues. Trimming left V 3 bases short and J 4 bases short, with 15 bases between. The CDR3 nucleotides are TGTGCCAGCAGCCATATCAGGGGTGCGAGCACTGAAGCTTTCTTT. Translating it yields CASSHIRGASTEAFF.

This clone was counted a single time. The genes are TRBV15 and TRBJ2-7; TRBD1 matches at 8 bases. The CDR3 sequence is 13 residues long. Germline-derived CDR1 and CDR2 are LNHNV and YYDKDF (reference sequence). Unmatched junction bases numbered 3, after V lost 5 bases and J lost 3 bases. The CDR3 region has the DNA TGTGCCACCAGCGAACAGGGGGGCTACGAGCAGTACGTC. This gives the protein CATSEQGGYEQYV.

The chain joins TRBV29-1 to TRBJ1-2, with D tentatively TRBD1 (5 bases). CDR1 SQVTM and CDR2 ANQGSEA come from the germline V gene. V shed 6 bases and J shed 0 bases, with 5 bases lying between them. This CDR3 spans 11 amino acids. CDR3 bases: TGCAGCGTAGGGGCTAACTATGGCTACACCTTC. Encoded protein: CSVGANYGYTF.

With regard to this clone: Other DNA variants within this sample encode the same CDR3. This chain's CDR3 is CASSPILAGGPDTQYF. In DNA form, the CDR3 reads TGTGCCAGCAGCCCTATACTAGCGGGGGGGCCAGATACGCAGTATTTT. The V call is TRBV27, the J call TRBJ2-3; 13 bases fit TRBD2. J gave up 4 bases and V 6 bases, and 7 bases lay outside the gene matches. Per the germline V gene, CDR1 is MNHEY and CDR2 is SMNVEV (reference sequence). The CDR3 spans 16 residues.

The chain uses TRBV3-1 (or the pseudogene TRBV3-2) and TRBJ2-2; 12 nucleotides line up with TRBD2. Germline assignment: CDR1 LGHDT and CDR2 YNNKEL (reference sequence). The CDR3 has 21 amino acids. V was clipped by 4 bases and J by 4 bases; unmatched bases: 19. The CDR3 sequence: CASSPVKGWLAGGRSTGELFF. In DNA form, the CDR3 reads TGTGCCAGCAGCCCCGTCAAGGGGTGGCTAGCGGGGGGGCGTAGCACCGGGGAGCTGTTTTTT.

This clone came up a few times. The chain employs TRBV11-2 and TRBJ2-7, with 7 bases that match TRBD2. Germline CDR1 and CDR2: SGHAT and FQNNGV. The V segment lost 5 bases and the J segment 2 bases; nucleotides outside the gene matches: 0. This CDR3 comprises 12 residues. The chain's CDR3 is CASSGRAYEQYF. CDR3 bases: TGTGCCAGCAGCGGGAGGGCCTACGAGCAGTACTTC.

The chain carries TRBV5-1 and TRBJ2-3, with TRBD2 matching 12 bases. V lost 3 bases and J lost 5; bases outside the gene matches: 7. The germline V gene encodes CDR1 SGHRS and CDR2 YFSETQ. The CDR3 is 16 amino acids. The CDR3 region is CASSWAGLAGLDTQYF. The CDR3, as DNA: TGCGCCAGCAGCTGGGCGGGACTAGCGGGCTTAGATACGCAGTATTTT.

The chain joins TRBV5-1 to TRBJ1-1; D is undetermined. V was shortened by 4 bases and J by 1 base, with 8 bases between the two germline ends. The germline V gene encodes CDR1 SGHRS and CDR2 YFSETQ. The CDR3 contains 13 residues. CDR3 region: CASSPTRNTEAFF. CDR3 DNA: TGCGCCAGCAGCCCGACACGGAACACTGAAGCTTTCTTT. Variable domain in full (rest from reference TRBV5-1 and TRBJ1-1): KAGVTQTPRYLIKTRGQQVTLSCSPISGHRSVSWYQQTPGQGLQFLFEYFSETQRNKGNFPGRFSGRQFSNSRSEMNVSTLELGDSALYLCASSPTRNTEAFFGQGTRLTVV.

The DNA for the CDR3 is TGTGCCAGCGGGACAGGGGGTCCCTACGAGCAGTACTTC. Its translation: CASGTGGPYEQYF. J is TRBJ2-7 and V is TRBV6-5; 11 nucleotides agree with TRBD1. V gave up 8 bases and J gave up 2 bases; unmatched junction bases: 2. The CDR3 runs 13 residues. Per the germline V gene, CDR1 is MNHEY and CDR2 is SVGAGI.

The chain employs TRBV7-8 and TRBJ2-1; 10 nucleotides match TRBD2. V dropped 4 bases and J dropped 4; count of bases not matched to a gene: 7. This CDR3 has 16 residues. Germline-derived CDR1 and CDR2 are SGHVS and FQNEAQ. Written as DNA, the CDR3 is TGTGCCAGCAGCTCCTGGACTAGCGGAACATACAATGAGCAGTTCTTC. Translation gives CASSSWTSGTYNEQFF. The entire variable domain, with the rest obtained from reference TRBV7-8 and TRBJ2-1, is as follows: GAGVSQSPRYKVAKRGQDVALRCDPISGHVSLFWYQQALGQGPEFLTYFQNEAQLDKSGLPSDRFFAERPEGSVSTLKIQRTQQEDSAVYLCASSSWTSGTYNEQFFGPGTRLTVL.

The gene calls are TRBV28 and TRBJ1-3, with unresolved D. Germline V lookup: CDR1 MDHEN, CDR2 SYDVKM. The ends were cut back, 7 bases at V and 8 bases at J, with 15 bases in the middle. The CDR3 is made up of 13 amino acids. The CDR3 DNA reads as TGTGCCAGCACCCGGGGAGGGCAAGACACCATATATTTT. Translating it yields CASTRGGQDTIYF.

The chain recombines TRBV19 with TRBJ2-2; 7 bases are shared with TRBD2. The V gene's germline CDR1 is LNHDA and CDR2 SQIVND (reference sequence). The CDR3 is 14 amino acids. V shed 6 bases and J 6 bases; nucleotides not matched to a gene: 7. This CDR3 is CASRTTSVAGELFF. DNA for the CDR3: TGTGCCAGTAGAACAACTAGCGTGGCCGGGGAGCTGTTTTTT.